Each of the 20 T cell receptor beta chains below was sequenced from the same sample in a study of cytotoxic CD8 clonotypes in ibrutinib-treated CLL. TCRdb keeps only in-frame clones here, not all; method: immunoSEQ multiplex PCR. The table shows about 250,000 clones, with 70% occurring only once. The sequencing used PBMCs, collected after 24 months of ibrutinib treatment. The source is a human donor with chronic lymphocytic leukemia.

This clone was seen a handful of times. The J gene is TRBJ2-5, the V gene TRBV11-2; D call uncertain. The germline CDR1 and CDR2 sequences are SGHAT and FQNNGV. V gave up 2 bases and J gave up 5 bases, with 6 bases separating them. The CDR3 runs to 12 residues. This chain's CDR3 is CASSLMIETQYF. CDR3 nucleotides: TGTGCCAGCAGCTTAATGATCGAGACCCAGTACTTC.

This clone showed up just a few times. V gene TRBV5-1 combines with J gene TRBJ2-7; D is undetermined. This CDR3 is built from 14 residues. V gave up 0 bases and J gave up 2 bases, with 9 bases separating them. CDR1 and CDR2 from the germline V gene are SGHRS and YFSETQ. CDR3 residues: CASSLGAEPYEQYF. The CDR3 DNA reads TGCGCCAGCAGCTTGGGGGCCGAGCCCTACGAGCAGTACTTC.

The chain recombines TRBV27 with TRBJ1-1, with D possibly matching TRBD1 (5 bases). CDR3 length: 19 residues. The V and J ends lost 0 bases and 0 bases respectively, with 20 bases between them. In germline, CDR1 is MNHEY, CDR2 SMNVEV (reference sequence). The CDR3 DNA reads as TGTGCCAGCAGTTTATCGATCTGGGCCCTAGGGGTAATGAACACTGAAGCTTTCTTT. As protein: CASSLSIWALGVMNTEAFF.

The genes are TRBV7-2 and TRBJ1-1, with no clear D. Trimming removed 6 bases from V and 5 bases from J, with 19 bases in between. Germline CDR1 and CDR2: SGHTA and FQGNSA. This CDR3 comprises 15 residues. CDR3 region: CASSPYSTQRTEAFF. The CDR3 bases are TGTGCCAGCAGTCCCTATTCGACACAACGGACTGAAGCTTTCTTT.

This sequence joins TRBV13 and TRBJ2-7, with TRBD2 matching 10 bases. In germline, CDR1 is PRHDT, CDR2 FYEKMQ (reference sequence). After removal of 3 bases from V and 3 bases from J, the junction contained 20 bases not matched to a gene. The CDR3 has 20 amino acids. CDR3 nucleotides: TGTGCCAGCAGCTTCGGTGGTTGGACTAGCGGTTCCCTAGGGGACTACGAGCAGTACTTC. Its protein is CASSFGGWTSGSLGDYEQYF.

V usage is TRBV29-1 and J usage is TRBJ2-1; 7 bases match TRBD1. The CDR3 runs to 13 residues. With 6 bases clipped from V and 5 bases from J, the junction kept 7 bases outside the gene matches. Germline V gene data show CDR1 as SQVTM and CDR2 as ANQGSEA. CDR3 coding DNA: TGCAGCGTAGAAAGAGACAGGGACAATGAGCAGTTCTTC. Its translation: CSVERDRDNEQFF.

The chain couples TRBV11-2 to TRBJ2-7; TRBD1 might be the D (6 bases). Per germline, CDR1 SGHAT and CDR2 FQNNGV. Trimming pared 4 bases from V and 6 bases from J, leaving 16 bases between. The CDR3 contains 14 residues. The CDR3, as DNA: TGTGCCAGCAGCTCCCGGTACCAGGGGTCCGAGCAGTACTTC. Protein product: CASSSRYQGSEQYF.

The chain employs TRBV6-6 and TRBJ1-2; TRBD1 might be the D (6 bases). Germline CDR1 and CDR2: MNHNY and SVGAGI (reference sequence). This CDR3 is built from 14 residues. Trimming took off 4 bases at V and 4 bases at J, with 13 bases between the two ends. The CDR3 region has the DNA TGTGCCAGCAGTTCAGAGACAGGCCTCTATGGCTACACCTTC. This gives the protein CASSSETGLYGYTF.

Concerning this clone: Other DNA variants within this sample encode the same CDR3. The V gene is TRBV27, the J gene TRBJ2-7; D is unclear. Trimming cost V 6 bases and J 1 base, with 10 bases left between them. Per the germline V gene, CDR1 is MNHEY and CDR2 is SMNVEV (reference sequence). The CDR3 runs 13 residues. CDR3 nucleotides: TGTGCCAGCAGCTCAGGACGGTCCTACGAGCAGTACTTC. Translated: CASSSGRSYEQYF.

The gene calls are TRBV14 and TRBJ2-3; D is possibly TRBD2 (5 bases). Germline CDR1 is SGHDN and CDR2 is FVKESK. The ends were cut back, 2 bases at V and 4 bases at J, with 10 bases in the middle. This CDR3 is 14 amino acids long. The CDR3 DNA reads as TGTGCCAGCAGCCAATATGCGGGCTCAGATACGCAGTATTTT. Translated: CASSQYAGSDTQYF.

The V gene is TRBV2, the J gene TRBJ2-7; D gene unclear. From germline, CDR1 is SNHLY and CDR2 FYNNEI. V was clipped by 1 base and J by 3 bases, with 7 bases between them. The CDR3 has 13 residues. The DNA of the CDR3 is TGTGCCAGCAGTGAAGATATGCTCTACGAGCAGTACTTC. Residues: CASSEDMLYEQYF.

This clone was recorded only once. The chain combines TRBV15 with TRBJ2-3; no clear D gene. V lost 0 bases and J 3 bases, leaving 4 bases between the germline ends. Germline lookup yields CDR1 LNHNV and CDR2 YYDKDF (reference sequence). This CDR3 has 13 residues. The CDR3 DNA reads as TGTGCCACCAGCAGAGATTCGACAGATACGCAGTATTTT. This sequence encodes CATSRDSTDTQYF.

The J gene is TRBJ1-3, the V gene TRBV6-1; weak D call: TRBD1 (6 bases). The germline CDR1 and CDR2 sequences are MNHNS and SASEGT. With 10 bases removed from V and 1 base from J, the gap between germline ends came to 11 bases. This CDR3 region has 13 residues. The chain's CDR3 is CATRTESGNTIYF. The CDR3 nucleotides are TGTGCCACCCGGACAGAGTCTGGAAACACCATATATTTT.

The V gene is TRBV9, the J gene TRBJ2-1; TRBD2 matches at 10 bases. Germline V CDR1 and CDR2: SGDLS, YYNGEE. This CDR3 has 15 amino acids. Unmatched junction bases numbered 6, after V lost 6 bases and J lost 3 bases. The CDR3 loop reads CASTAGTSVYNEQFF. The DNA for the CDR3 is TGTGCCAGCACCGCCGGGACTAGCGTCTACAATGAGCAGTTCTTC.

CDR3 loop: CASSRRQGLDEQFF. CDR3 coding DNA: TGTGCCAGCAGCAGACGACAGGGGTTGGATGAGCAGTTCTTC. V usage is TRBV14 and J usage is TRBJ2-1; TRBD1 agrees at 8 bases. Germline V gene lookup returns CDR1 SGHDN and CDR2 FVKESK. V lost 5 bases and J lost 8; bases outside the gene matches: 8. The CDR3 extends over 14 amino acids.

This chain uses TRBV19 with TRBJ1-5, with 11 positions matching TRBD1. V shed 4 bases, J shed 11 bases, and the junction held 19 bases outside the gene matches. CDR1 and CDR2 (germline): LNHDA, SQIVND (reference sequence). CDR3 length equals 18 residues. Here the CDR3 DNA reads TGTGCCAGTAGTAGCGGGACAGGGGGATCAGCCGCTCCAACCTCCCAGCATTTT. Translated: CASSSGTGGSAAPTSQHF.

This clone was seen just once. The rearrangement links TRBV19 to TRBJ1-5; weak D call: TRBD1 (6 bases). The CDR3 loop spans 17 amino acids. Per the germline V gene, CDR1 is LNHDA and CDR2 is SQIVND (reference sequence). V was cut by 3 bases and J by 0 bases, with 15 bases left in between. CDR3 loop: CASSILGAGISNQPQHF. The CDR3 bases are TGTGCCAGTAGTATCTTGGGGGCAGGGATTAGCAATCAGCCCCAGCATTTT. Based on the CDR3 plus reference TRBV19 and TRBJ1-5, the full variable domain is DGGITQSPKYLFRKEGQNVTLSCEQNLNHDAMYWYRQDPGQGLRLIYYSQIVNDFQKGDIAEGYSVSREKKESFPLTVTSAQKNPTAFYLCASSILGAGISNQPQHFGDGTRLSIL.

The count of this clone is one. V gene TRBV6-5 combines with J gene TRBJ2-5; 11 bases line up with TRBD2. V gave up 10 bases and J gave up 5 bases; unmatched junction bases: 6. Germline assignment: CDR1 MNHEY and CDR2 SVGAGI. The CDR3 runs 13 residues. CDR3: CATHSGRGETQYF. DNA for the CDR3: TGTGCCACCCATAGCGGGAGGGGCGAGACCCAGTACTTC.

The rearrangement joins TRBV4-2 to TRBJ2-2; D gene ambiguous. The CDR3 is made up of 14 amino acids. Germline loops: CDR1 LGHNA, CDR2 YNFKEQ. V was trimmed by 2 bases and J by 5 bases, leaving 9 bases between them. The CDR3 nucleotides read TGTGCCAGCAGCCAACTATTCGAAACCGGGGAGCTGTTTTTT. Translation gives CASSQLFETGELFF.

This clone was seen a few times. The chain carries TRBV18 and TRBJ1-2; 10 bases are shared with TRBD1. Germline CDR1 and CDR2: KGHSH and LQKENI. This CDR3 has 16 residues. The ends lost 5 bases at V and 7 bases at J; junction bases unmatched: 13. CDR3 bases: TGTGCCAGCTCATCAGCGTTGGACAGGGGGTCTTCTGGCTACACCTTC. It specifies CASSSALDRGSSGYTF. Full variable domain (missing parts from reference TRBV18 and TRBJ1-2): NAGVMQNPRHLVRRRGQEARLRCSPMKGHSHVYWYRQLPEEGLKFMVYLQKENIIDESGMPKERFSAEFPKEGPSILRIQQVVRGDSAAYFCASSSALDRGSSGYTFGSGTRLTVV.